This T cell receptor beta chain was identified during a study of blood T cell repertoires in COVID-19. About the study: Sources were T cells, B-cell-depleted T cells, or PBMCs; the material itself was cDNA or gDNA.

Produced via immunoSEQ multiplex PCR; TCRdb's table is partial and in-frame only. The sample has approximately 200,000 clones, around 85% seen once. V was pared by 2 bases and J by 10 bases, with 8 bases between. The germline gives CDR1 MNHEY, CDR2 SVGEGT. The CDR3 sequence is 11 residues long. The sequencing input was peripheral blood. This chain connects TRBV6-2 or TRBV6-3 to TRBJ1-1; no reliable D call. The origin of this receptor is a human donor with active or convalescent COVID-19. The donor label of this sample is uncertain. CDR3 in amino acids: CASSYQNVAFF. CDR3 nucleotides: TGTGCCAGCAGTTACCAGAATGTAGCTTTCTTT.